A selection of T cell receptor beta chains follows, all from one sample in a study of blood T cell repertoires in COVID-19. Repertoires were generated with immunoSEQ multiplex PCR, while TCRdb's copy carries only in-frame clones and drops some. This sample has 250,000 to 300,000 clones; roughly 80% occur once, and the top ten carry 5%. Material for sequencing was PBMCs or T cells enriched from blood (not recorded which). The receptors come from a man in his forties who had been exposed to COVID-19. CDR3s include the opening cysteine and the closing phenylalanine or tryptophan. D genes are given only for firm matches. The listing skips clone size in some rows; elsewhere it reads once, few, many or a size class.

v_gene,abundance,d_gene,j_gene,CDR3nt,CDR3aa
TRBV6-5,-,TRBD2,TRBJ2-2,TGTGCCAGCAGTCGGGGGGTCGTCACCGGGGAGCTGTTTTTT,CASSRGVVTGELFF
TRBV11-2,few,-,TRBJ1-6,TGTGCCAGCAGCTTAGTCCAGGCAGCCAATTCACCCCTCCACTTT,CASSLVQAANSPLHF
TRBV5-6,-,TRBD1,TRBJ2-3,TGTGCCAGCAGCTTGGCCGGGGACAGGACAGATACGCAGTATTTT,CASSLAGDRTDTQYF
TRBV10-3,-,TRBD2,TRBJ2-3,TGTGCCATCAGTGAGTTTAGCGGGAGCTCTACAGATACGCAGTATTTT,CAISEFSGSSTDTQYF
TRBV5-1,-,-,TRBJ1-1,TGCGCCAGCAGCTTGGGACAGGCTGAAGCTTTCTTT,CASSLGQAEAFF
TRBV18,-,TRBD2,TRBJ2-3,TGTGCCAGCTCACCGACTCCCACTAGCGGGATCCAGACAGATACGCAGTATTTT,CASSPTPTSGIQTDTQYF
TRBV9,-,TRBD2,TRBJ2-1,TGTGCCAGCAGCCTAGCGGGAGTGACCTACAATGAGCAGTTCTTC,CASSLAGVTYNEQFF
TRBV3-1/TRBV3-2,few,-,TRBJ1-1,TGTGCCAGCAGTTCCCAACAGGCCAACACTGAAGCTTTCTTT,CASSSQQANTEAFF
TRBV2,once,-,TRBJ1-5,TGTGCCAGCAATACGGGTCCAAATAGCAATCAGCCCCAGCATTTT,CASNTGPNSNQPQHF
TRBV6-1,-,-,TRBJ2-1,TGTGCCAGCAGTGAAGCTTTGGGGGGAGGTTGGAGTGAGCAGTTCTTC,CASSEALGGGWSEQFF
TRBV9,-,TRBD2,TRBJ2-3,TGTGCCAGCAGCGTACTGGGGGCGGGAGGGCCGTCAGATACGCAGTATTTT,CASSVLGAGGPSDTQYF
TRBV7-3,few,-,TRBJ1-5,TGTGCCAGCAGCGGAGGGCCACGTTTGCCCCAGCATTTT,CASSGGPRLPQHF
TRBV6-5,-,TRBD1,TRBJ1-4,TGTGCCAGCAGTCCGGGACAGGGGGAGGAAAAACTGTTTTTT,CASSPGQGEEKLFF
TRBV6-6,-,TRBD2,TRBJ2-7,TGTGCCAGCAGTTACCCCGCCGGGGGGGGCGAGCAGTACTTC,CASSYPAGGGEQYF
TRBV18,-,TRBD1,TRBJ1-3,TGTGCCAGCTCACCAGGGACAGCCGCTGGAAACACCATATATTTT,CASSPGTAAGNTIYF
TRBV5-4,-,-,TRBJ2-7,TGTGCCAGCAGCGGCGGGACCCTATACGAGCAGTACTTC,CASSGGTLYEQYF
TRBV11-2,once,-,TRBJ2-7,TGTGCCAGCAGCCCGGACAGATTCTACGAGCAGTACTTC,CASSPDRFYEQYF
TRBV6-1,-,-,TRBJ1-4,TGTGCCAGCAGTGATTACGGTGCTAATGAAAAACTGTTTTTT,CASSDYGANEKLFF
TRBV5-1,-,TRBD1,TRBJ2-1,TGCGCCAGCAGCCGAAATTCGCAGGGGGCTGTGTACAATGAGCAGTTCTTC,CASSRNSQGAVYNEQFF
TRBV19,-,-,TRBJ1-2,TGTGCCAGTACCGGGACACCACACGATGGCTACACCTTC,CASTGTPHDGYTF
TRBV14,few,-,TRBJ2-6,TGTGCCAGCAGCCCCCACAGGTTGATGGTCCTGACTTTC,CASSPHRLMVLTF
TRBV5-5,medium-sized,-,TRBJ2-7,TGTGCCAGCAGCTTCCAGGGAATCCACGAGCAGTACTTC,CASSFQGIHEQYF
TRBV9,-,-,TRBJ1-1,TGTGCCAGCAGCGTAGACGCGGTGAACACTGAAGCTTTCTTT,CASSVDAVNTEAFF
TRBV3-1/TRBV3-2,-,-,TRBJ1-5,TGTGCCAGCGCACAAGGCAATCAGCCCCAGCATTTT,CASAQGNQPQHF
TRBV2,-,-,TRBJ2-7,TGTGCCAGCAGTCCCCCATTCTACGAGCAGTACTTC,CASSPPFYEQYF
TRBV7-2,-,-,TRBJ2-3,TGTGCCAGCAGCTCTTACGAACGGACAGATACGCAGTATTTT,CASSSYERTDTQYF
TRBV19,-,-,TRBJ1-4,TGTGCCAGTAGAAGAGGTGAAAAACTGTTTTTT,CASRRGEKLFF
TRBV5-1,-,-,TRBJ2-5,TGCGCCAGCAGCTCCCACCAGAAACAAGAGACCCAGTACTTC,CASSSHQKQETQYF